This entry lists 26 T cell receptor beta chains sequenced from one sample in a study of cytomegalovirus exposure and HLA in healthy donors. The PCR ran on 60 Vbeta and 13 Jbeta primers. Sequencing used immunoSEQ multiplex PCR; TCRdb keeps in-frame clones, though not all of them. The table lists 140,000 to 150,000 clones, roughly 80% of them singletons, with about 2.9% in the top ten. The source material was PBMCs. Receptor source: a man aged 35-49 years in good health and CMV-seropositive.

The CDR3 nucleotides are TGTGCCAGCAGCATGGACAGGGGCCTGAACTATGGCTACACCTTC. This translates into CASSMDRGLNYGYTF. V usage is TRBV11-1 and J usage is TRBJ1-2, with 9 bases lining up with TRBD1. The CDR3 has 15 residues. CDR1 is SGHAT and CDR2 is FQDESV in the germline V gene (reference sequence). V trimming: 5 bases; J trimming: 2 bases; junction bases outside the gene matches: 6.

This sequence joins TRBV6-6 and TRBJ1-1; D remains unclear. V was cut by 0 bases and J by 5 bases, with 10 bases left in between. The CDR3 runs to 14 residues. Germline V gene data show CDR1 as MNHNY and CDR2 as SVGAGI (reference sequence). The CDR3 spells CASSYSPSQTEAFF. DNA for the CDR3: TGTGCCAGCAGTTACTCTCCTTCACAGACTGAAGCTTTCTTT.

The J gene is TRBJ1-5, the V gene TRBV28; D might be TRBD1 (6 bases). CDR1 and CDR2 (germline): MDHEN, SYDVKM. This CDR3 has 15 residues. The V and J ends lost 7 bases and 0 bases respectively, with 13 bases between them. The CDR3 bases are TGTGCCAGCATCAAAGACAGGTATAGCAATCAGCCCCAGCATTTT. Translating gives CASIKDRYSNQPQHF.

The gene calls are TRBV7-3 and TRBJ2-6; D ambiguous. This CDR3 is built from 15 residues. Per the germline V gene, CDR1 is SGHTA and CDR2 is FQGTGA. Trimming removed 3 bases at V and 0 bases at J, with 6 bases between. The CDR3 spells CASSLGHSGANVLTF. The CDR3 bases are TGTGCCAGCAGCTTGGGCCACTCTGGGGCCAACGTCCTGACTTTC.

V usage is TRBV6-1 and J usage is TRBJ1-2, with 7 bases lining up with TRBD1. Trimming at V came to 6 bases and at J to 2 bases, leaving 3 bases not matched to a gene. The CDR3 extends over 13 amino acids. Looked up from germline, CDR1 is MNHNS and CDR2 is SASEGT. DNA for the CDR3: TGTGCCAGCAGGGGGACAGAAAACTATGGCTACACCTTC. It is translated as CASRGTENYGYTF.

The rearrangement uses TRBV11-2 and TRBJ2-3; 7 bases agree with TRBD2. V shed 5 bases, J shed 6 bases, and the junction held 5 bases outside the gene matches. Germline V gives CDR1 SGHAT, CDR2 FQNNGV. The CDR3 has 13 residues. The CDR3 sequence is CASSTNSGDTQYF. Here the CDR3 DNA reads TGTGCCAGCAGCACCAATAGCGGGGATACGCAGTATTTT.

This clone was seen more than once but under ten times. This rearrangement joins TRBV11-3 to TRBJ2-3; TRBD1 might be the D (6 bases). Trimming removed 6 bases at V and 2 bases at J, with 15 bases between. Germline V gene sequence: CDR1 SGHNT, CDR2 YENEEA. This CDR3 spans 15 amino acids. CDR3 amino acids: CASSSRGHVTDTQYF. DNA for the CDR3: TGTGCCAGCAGTAGCCGGGGACACGTCACAGATACGCAGTATTTT.

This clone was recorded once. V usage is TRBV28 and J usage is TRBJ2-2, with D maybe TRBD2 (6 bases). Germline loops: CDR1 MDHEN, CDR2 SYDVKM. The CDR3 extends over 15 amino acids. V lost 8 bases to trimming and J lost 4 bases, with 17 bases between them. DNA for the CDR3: TGTGCCAGCTTAGGAGGGCCTCGTCTCACCGGGGAGCTGTTTTTT. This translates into CASLGGPRLTGELFF.

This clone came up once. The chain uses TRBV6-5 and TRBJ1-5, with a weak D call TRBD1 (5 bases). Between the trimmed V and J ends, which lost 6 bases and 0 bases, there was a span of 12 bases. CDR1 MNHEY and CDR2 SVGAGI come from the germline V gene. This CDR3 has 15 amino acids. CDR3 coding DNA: TGTGCCAGCAGCCTGACAGCTTATAGCAATCAGCCCCAGCATTTT. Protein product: CASSLTAYSNQPQHF.

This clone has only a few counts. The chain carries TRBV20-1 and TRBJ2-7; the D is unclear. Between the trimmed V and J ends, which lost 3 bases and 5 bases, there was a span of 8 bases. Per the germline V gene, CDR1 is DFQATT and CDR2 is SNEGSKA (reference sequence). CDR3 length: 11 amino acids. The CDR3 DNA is TGCAGTGCTAGCCTGGCGGACGAGCAGTACTTC. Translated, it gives CSASLADEQYF.

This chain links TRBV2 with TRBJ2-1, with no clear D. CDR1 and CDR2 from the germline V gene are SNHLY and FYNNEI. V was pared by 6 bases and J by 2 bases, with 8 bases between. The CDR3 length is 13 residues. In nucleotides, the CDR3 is TGTGCCAGCAGGGCTAGACCCTACAATGAGCAGTTCTTC. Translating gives CASRARPYNEQFF.

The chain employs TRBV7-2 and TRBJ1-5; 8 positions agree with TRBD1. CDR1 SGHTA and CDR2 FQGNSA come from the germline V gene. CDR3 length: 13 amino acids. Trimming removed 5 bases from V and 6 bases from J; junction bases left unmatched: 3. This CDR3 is CASSRTGIQPQHF. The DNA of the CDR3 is TGTGCCAGCAGCCGGACAGGGATTCAGCCCCAGCATTTT.

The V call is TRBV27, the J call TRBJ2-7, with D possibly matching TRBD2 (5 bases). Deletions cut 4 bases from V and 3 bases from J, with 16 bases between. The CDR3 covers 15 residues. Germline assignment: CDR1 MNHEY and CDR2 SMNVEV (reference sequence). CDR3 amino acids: CASSYFTSKVYEQYF. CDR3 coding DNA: TGTGCCAGCAGTTACTTTACTAGTAAGGTCTACGAGCAGTACTTC.

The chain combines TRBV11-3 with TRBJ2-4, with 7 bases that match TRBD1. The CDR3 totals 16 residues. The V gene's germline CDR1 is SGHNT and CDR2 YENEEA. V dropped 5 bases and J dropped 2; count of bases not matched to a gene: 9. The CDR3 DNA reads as TGTGCCAGCAGCCCAGGGGGTCAGAAGCCCAAAAACATTCAGTACTTC. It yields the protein CASSPGGQKPKNIQYF.

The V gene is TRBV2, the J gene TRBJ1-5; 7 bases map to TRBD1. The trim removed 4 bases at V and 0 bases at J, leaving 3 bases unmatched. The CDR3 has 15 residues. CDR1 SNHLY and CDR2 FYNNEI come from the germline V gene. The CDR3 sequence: CASSGQGVSNQPQHF. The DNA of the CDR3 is TGTGCCAGCAGTGGACAGGGTGTTAGCAATCAGCCCCAGCATTTT.

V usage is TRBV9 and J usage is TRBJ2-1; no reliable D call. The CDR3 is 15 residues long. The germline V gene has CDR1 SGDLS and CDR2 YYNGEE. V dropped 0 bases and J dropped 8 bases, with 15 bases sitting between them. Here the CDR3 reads CASSVDGLRVYEQFF. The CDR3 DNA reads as TGTGCCAGCAGCGTAGATGGGCTAAGAGTATATGAGCAGTTCTTC.

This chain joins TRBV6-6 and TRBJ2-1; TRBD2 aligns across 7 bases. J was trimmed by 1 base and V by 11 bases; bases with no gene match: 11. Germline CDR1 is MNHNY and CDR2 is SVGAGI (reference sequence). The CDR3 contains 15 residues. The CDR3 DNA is TGTGCCTCTTCCCCGTCCGGGAGGTCCTACAATGAGCAGTTCTTC. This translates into CASSPSGRSYNEQFF.

In nucleotides, the CDR3 is TGTGCCAGCCGCGATAGCAATCAGCCCCAGCATTTT. Translating it yields CASRDSNQPQHF. This chain joins TRBV18 and TRBJ1-5; D call uncertain. The germline CDR1 and CDR2 sequences are KGHSH and LQKENI. Trimming removed 8 bases from V and 0 bases from J, with 5 bases in between. The CDR3 consists of 12 residues. Supplemented by reference TRBV18 and TRBJ1-5, the full variable domain reads NAGVMQNPRHLVRRRGQEARLRCSPMKGHSHVYWYRQLPEEGLKFMVYLQKENIIDESGMPKERFSAEFPKEGPSILRIQQVVRGDSAAYFCASRDSNQPQHFGDGTRLSIL.

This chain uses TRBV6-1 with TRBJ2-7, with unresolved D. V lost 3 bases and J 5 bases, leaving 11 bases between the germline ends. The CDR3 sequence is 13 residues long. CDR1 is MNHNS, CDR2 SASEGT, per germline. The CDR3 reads CASSEGSIDEQYF. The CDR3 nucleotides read TGTGCCAGCAGTGAGGGCAGTATTGACGAGCAGTACTTC.

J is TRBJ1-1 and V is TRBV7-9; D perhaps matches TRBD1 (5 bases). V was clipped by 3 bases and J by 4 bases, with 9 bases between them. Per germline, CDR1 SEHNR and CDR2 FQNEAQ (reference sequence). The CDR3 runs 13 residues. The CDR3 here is CASSLGGSTEAFF. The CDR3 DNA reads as TGTGCCAGCAGCTTGGGGGGGTCCACTGAAGCTTTCTTT.

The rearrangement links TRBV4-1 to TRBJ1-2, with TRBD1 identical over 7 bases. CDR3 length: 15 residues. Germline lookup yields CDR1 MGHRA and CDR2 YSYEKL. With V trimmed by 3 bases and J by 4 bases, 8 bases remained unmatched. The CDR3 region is CASSQAGTAAYGYTF. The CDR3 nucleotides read TGCGCCAGCAGCCAGGCCGGGACAGCAGCCTATGGCTACACCTTC.

CDR3 sequence (DNA): TGTGCCGGGGCCGACAGTAGCTCCTACAATGAGCAGTTCTTC. Its translation: CAGADSSSYNEQFF. The rearrangement links TRBV30 to TRBJ2-1; weak D call: TRBD1 (5 bases). Looked up from germline, CDR1 is GTSNPN and CDR2 is SVGIG (reference sequence). The CDR3 is 14 residues long. The V and J ends lost 8 bases and 0 bases respectively, with 14 bases between them.

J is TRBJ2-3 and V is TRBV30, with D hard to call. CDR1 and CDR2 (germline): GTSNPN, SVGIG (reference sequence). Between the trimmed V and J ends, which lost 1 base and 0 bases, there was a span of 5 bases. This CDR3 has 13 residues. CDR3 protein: CAWSDGSTDTQYF. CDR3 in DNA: TGTGCCTGGAGTGACGGGAGCACAGATACGCAGTATTTT.

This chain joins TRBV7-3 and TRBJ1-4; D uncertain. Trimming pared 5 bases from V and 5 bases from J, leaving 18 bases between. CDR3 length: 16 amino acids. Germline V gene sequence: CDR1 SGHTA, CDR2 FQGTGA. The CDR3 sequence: CASSPDAGKLNEKLFF. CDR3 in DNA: TGTGCCAGCAGCCCGGATGCCGGGAAACTAAATGAAAAACTGTTTTTT.

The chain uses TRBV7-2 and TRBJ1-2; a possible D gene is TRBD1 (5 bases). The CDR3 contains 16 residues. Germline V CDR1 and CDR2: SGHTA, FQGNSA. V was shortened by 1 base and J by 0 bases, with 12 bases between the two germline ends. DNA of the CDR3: TGTGCCAGCAGCTTAGTGCTCGGGGGATCTAACTATGGCTACACCTTC. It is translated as CASSLVLGGSNYGYTF.

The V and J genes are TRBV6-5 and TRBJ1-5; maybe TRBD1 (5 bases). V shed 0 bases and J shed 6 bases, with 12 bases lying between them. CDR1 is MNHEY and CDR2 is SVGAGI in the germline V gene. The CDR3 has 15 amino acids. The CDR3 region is CASSYSGGAGQPQHF. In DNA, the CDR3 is TGTGCCAGCAGTTACTCGGGGGGAGCTGGTCAGCCCCAGCATTTT.